The 16 T cell receptor beta chains below were found in one sample sequenced in a study of blood T cell repertoires in COVID-19. Some clones are missing from TCRdb's copy, which holds only in-frame ones; the method was immunoSEQ multiplex PCR. The sample includes 200,000 to 300,000 clones, nearly 90% of them seen just once. The sequenced sample consisted of peripheral blood. The receptors here all came from a man younger than 35 with active or convalescent COVID-19.

This clone was counted ten times or more. The chain is built from TRBV29-1 and TRBJ2-2; D remains unclear. CDR3 length equals 13 residues. V gave up 3 bases and J gave up 2 bases, with 7 bases separating them. Germline values: CDR1 SQVTM, CDR2 ANQGSEA. CDR3 in DNA: TGCAGCGTTGATACCGGTAACACCGGGGAGCTGTTTTTT. Translation gives CSVDTGNTGELFF.

This chain links TRBV7-3 with TRBJ2-1; 8 nucleotides align to TRBD2. CDR3 length equals 21 residues. Germline V gene lookup returns CDR1 SGHTA and CDR2 FQGTGA. Losses at the gene ends were 2 bases for V and 0 bases for J; bases not matched to a gene: 18. The CDR3 is CASSLVGGTSGYRSSYNEQFF. The CDR3 DNA reads as TGTGCCAGCAGCTTAGTGGGGGGCACTAGCGGATATAGGAGCTCCTACAATGAGCAGTTCTTC. The whole variable domain, remainder taken from reference TRBV7-3 and TRBJ2-1, is GAGVSQTPSNKVTEKGKYVELRCDPISGHTALYWYRQSLGQGPEFLIYFQGTGAADDSGLPNDRFFAVRPEGSVSTLKIQRTERGDSAVYLCASSLVGGTSGYRSSYNEQFFGPGTRLTVL.

V is TRBV28 and J is TRBJ1-2; D perhaps matches TRBD1 (5 bases). CDR1 and CDR2 (germline): MDHEN, SYDVKM. The ends were cut back, 6 bases at V and 6 bases at J, with 17 bases in the middle. The CDR3 has 14 residues. CDR3 sequence reads: CASRDPGARHGYTF. DNA for the CDR3: TGTGCCAGCAGGGATCCTGGGGCACGCCATGGCTACACCTTC.

J is TRBJ1-1 and V is TRBV7-2, with 8 nucleotides matching TRBD1. The V and J ends lost 5 bases and 5 bases, in that order; junction bases with no gene match: 10. This CDR3 contains 15 residues. The germline V gene has CDR1 SGHTA and CDR2 FQGNSA. CDR3 sequence: CASSPLTRGRTEAFF. The CDR3 nucleotides are TGTGCCAGCAGCCCCTTAACCAGGGGGCGGACTGAAGCTTTCTTT.

The chain joins TRBV5-1 to TRBJ2-1, with 12 bases fitting TRBD1. This CDR3 has 16 amino acids. CDR1 and CDR2 (germline): SGHRS, YFSETQ. With V trimmed by 3 bases and J by 2 bases, 3 bases remained unmatched. Here the CDR3 reads CASSSGTGGTYNEQFF. The CDR3 bases are TGCGCCAGCAGCTCGGGGACAGGGGGCACCTACAATGAGCAGTTCTTC.

The rearrangement joins TRBV5-1 to TRBJ2-7; D gene ambiguous. V dropped 0 bases and J dropped 3 bases, with 7 bases sitting between them. CDR1 is SGHRS and CDR2 is YFSETQ in the germline V gene. CDR3 length: 13 residues. CDR3 residues: CASSLVLGYEQYF. Written as DNA, the CDR3 is TGCGCCAGCAGCTTGGTCCTAGGCTACGAGCAGTACTTC.

The chain couples TRBV7-2 to TRBJ2-7; D is possibly TRBD2 (5 bases). This CDR3 spans 15 amino acids. V lost 5 bases and J lost 2, with 16 bases in between. In germline, CDR1 is SGHTA, CDR2 FQGNSA. CDR3 protein: CASSPSPTSTYEQYF. The CDR3 region has the DNA TGTGCCAGCAGCCCTAGCCCTACTTCGACCTACGAGCAGTACTTC.

The chain links TRBV9 to TRBJ1-6; D gene uncertain. V lost 3 bases and J lost 7, with 11 bases in between. Germline V gene lookup returns CDR1 SGDLS and CDR2 YYNGEE. The CDR3 runs 14 residues. CDR3 nucleotide sequence: TGTGCCAGCAGCGCCGAGGGTTCGAATTCACCCCTCCACTTT. Its translation: CASSAEGSNSPLHF.

The chain joins TRBV11-1 to TRBJ2-6, with 8 bases aligning to TRBD2. The germline V gene encodes CDR1 SGHAT and CDR2 FQDESV (reference sequence). The V gene end was trimmed by 4 bases and the J gene end by 3 bases; junction bases not matched to a gene: 2. This CDR3 contains 15 residues. CDR3 sequence: CASSSGGLGANVLTF. CDR3 sequence (DNA): TGTGCCAGCAGCTCGGGAGGGCTTGGGGCCAACGTCCTGACTTTC.

The J gene is TRBJ1-2, the V gene TRBV19; tentatively, D is TRBD1 (5 bases). V lost 4 bases to trimming and J lost 8 bases, with 14 bases between them. Germline CDR1 is LNHDA and CDR2 is SQIVND (reference sequence). The CDR3 spans 13 residues. CDR3 in amino acids: CASSTGQGLGYTF. Here the CDR3 DNA reads TGTGCCAGTAGTACGGGTCAGGGCCTCGGCTACACCTTC.

The chain carries TRBV30 and TRBJ2-3; D may be TRBD1 (6 bases). Trimming took 5 bases from V and 4 from J, leaving 10 bases between them. The CDR3 spans 12 residues. Germline V gives CDR1 GTSNPN, CDR2 SVGIG (reference sequence). The CDR3 here is CAWGDNPDTQYF. The DNA of the CDR3 is TGTGCCTGGGGGGACAACCCAGATACGCAGTATTTT.

This chain connects TRBV9 to TRBJ1-2; tentative D call: TRBD1 (6 bases). CDR3 length: 16 amino acids. The germline gives CDR1 SGDLS, CDR2 YYNGEE. Deletions cut 0 bases from V and 6 bases from J, with 18 bases between. DNA for the CDR3: TGTGCCAGCAGCGTAGCTAGGAAGGGGGGGGCTGATGGCTACACCTTC. Residues: CASSVARKGGADGYTF.

The chain is built from TRBV28 and TRBJ2-3, with TRBD2 identical over 8 bases. Germline V gene lookup returns CDR1 MDHEN and CDR2 SYDVKM. The CDR3 is made up of 15 amino acids. With 5 bases clipped from V and 1 base from J, the junction kept 5 bases outside the gene matches. CDR3 amino acids: CASSPLTSGTDTQYF. The CDR3 region has the DNA TGTGCCAGCAGTCCTTTGACTAGCGGCACAGATACGCAGTATTTT.

A few counts support this clone. CDR3 residues: CASSQTGSSPLHF. The CDR3 bases are TGCGCCAGCAGCCAAACAGGAAGTTCACCCCTCCACTTT. The genes are TRBV4-3 and TRBJ1-6; D is perhaps TRBD1 (5 bases). There are 13 residues in the CDR3. Trimming cost V 2 bases and J 9 bases, with 8 bases left between them. Per germline, CDR1 LGHNA and CDR2 YSLEER.

The chain has TRBV5-8 and TRBJ2-5; 10 positions match TRBD1. V shed 4 bases and J 2 bases; nucleotides not matched to a gene: 5. This CDR3 is 15 amino acids long. Looked up from germline, CDR1 is SGHTS and CDR2 is YDEGEE. This CDR3 is CASSQGQGIQETQYF. The CDR3 nucleotides read TGTGCCAGCAGCCAGGGACAGGGGATTCAAGAGACCCAGTACTTC.

The chain couples TRBV19 to TRBJ2-2; D might be TRBD1 (6 bases). V was trimmed by 7 bases and J by 9 bases, leaving 21 bases between them. The CDR3 length is 15 residues. CDR1 is LNHDA and CDR2 is SQIVND in the germline V gene (reference sequence). The CDR3 here is CASTPREQGHRELFF. CDR3 bases: TGTGCCAGTACCCCCCGGGAACAGGGCCACCGGGAGCTGTTTTTT.